This T cell receptor (beta chain) came from a study of T cell repertoires in cytomegalovirus infection. Study-level background: Signatures in public TCR beta sequences pointed to both CMV infection and matching HLA type. Study outcomes and limitations: The ex vivo response was dominated by HLA-C-restricted CMV-specific TCR beta clonotypes.

Germline V gives CDR1 MNHNS, CDR2 SASEGT. The CDR3 is made up of 13 amino acids. V was cut by 3 bases and J by 7 bases, with 9 bases left in between. This clonotype appeared many times. Its matching antigen is unknown. TCRdb called the reads again in MiXCR, with one record for every CDR3 protein. The sample lists under 600,000 distinct CDR3 sequences; about 15% were seen once. The chain combines TRBV6-1 with TRBJ2-2, with D hard to call. Input material: CD8+ T cells from PBMCs. The TCR originated in a human donor in good health (CMV status not recorded). Some clones in this sample may be carry-over from other donors' samples. This CDR3 reads CASSDLPGGELFF. In DNA form, the CDR3 reads TGTGCCAGCAGTGACCTCCCGGGCGGGGAGCTGTTTTTT.